This T cell receptor (beta chain) was recorded in a study of blood T cell repertoires in COVID-19. The germline V gene has CDR1 MDHEN and CDR2 SYDVKM. The CDR3 runs to 14 residues. V lost 3 bases to trimming and J lost 0 bases, with 9 bases between them. Repertoires were generated with immunoSEQ multiplex PCR, while TCRdb's copy carries only in-frame clones and drops some. This sample has under 250,000 clones, with around nine tenths found just once. The material sequenced was peripheral blood. The receptor comes from a man aged 55 to 70 who had recovered from COVID-19. The rearrangement links TRBV28 to TRBJ2-7, with D maybe TRBD2 (6 bases). CDR3 DNA: TGTGCCAGCAGTTTCGGGGGAGACTCCTACGAGCAGTACTTC. Its translation: CASSFGGDSYEQYF.